This is a list of T cell receptor beta chains from one sample in a study of graft-versus-host responses after intestinal transplantation. Antigens of these TCRs are unknown. The method was immunoSEQ multiplex PCR; TCRdb's version includes in-frame clones alone and lacks a portion of them. The table lists roughly 99,000 clones, 87% of them singletons. Material: unstimulated CD4+ T cells sorted from spleen or lymph node cells, obtained before transplant. The receptors originated from a human donor who was the organ donor for an intestinal transplant. Each CDR3 is given with its conserved first and last residue. A D gene is named only where the DNA matches it firmly. Rows may omit the clone size; those that give it use once, few, many or a size class.

clone_size	v_call	d_call	j_call	cdr3_nt	cdr3_aa
NA	TRBV11-2	NA	TRBJ1-6	TGTGCCAGCAGCTTGGGCAGGGAGTGGTCACCCCTCCACTTT	CASSLGREWSPLHF
NA	TRBV7-9	NA	TRBJ2-7	TGTGCCAGCAGCTACGGGGTTGCCTACGAGCAGTACTTC	CASSYGVAYEQYF
NA	TRBV30	TRBD2	TRBJ2-1	TGTGCCTGGAACCCGGGACTATACAATGAGCAGTTCTTC	CAWNPGLYNEQFF
NA	TRBV5-1	NA	TRBJ2-5	TGCGCCAGCAGCAAACAGGCTTTGTTCGAGACCCAGTACTTC	CASSKQALFETQYF
NA	TRBV4-3	NA	TRBJ2-7	TGCGCCAGCAGCCAAGTCGGCGGGAAGTACGAGCAGTACTTC	CASSQVGGKYEQYF
NA	TRBV5-1	TRBD1	TRBJ1-2	TGCGCCAGCAGCTTGGCAAGAGACAGGGCCTATAACTATGGCTACACCTTC	CASSLARDRAYNYGYTF
few	TRBV9	NA	TRBJ1-3	TGTGCCAGCAGCGACCGACAAAGGGGCTCTGGAAACACCATATATTTT	CASSDRQRGSGNTIYF
NA	TRBV27	NA	TRBJ1-6	TGTGCCAGCACCCGAAAAGGCCAGGGGTCCTCACCCCTCCACTTT	CASTRKGQGSSPLHF
once	TRBV15	NA	TRBJ2-4	TGTGCCACCAGCAGAGAAAGGGAGAACATTCAGTACTTC	CATSRERENIQYF
NA	TRBV27	NA	TRBJ2-5	TGTGCCAGCAAAAATTTAGCTCTGGGGCAAGAGACCCAGTACTTC	CASKNLALGQETQYF
NA	TRBV9	NA	TRBJ1-3	TGTGCCAGCAGCGTAGGAAGTGGATACTCTGGAAACACCATATATTTT	CASSVGSGYSGNTIYF
NA	TRBV6-6	NA	TRBJ1-2	TGTGCCAGCAGTAACGACAGGTGGTTAATCGGTGGCTACACCTTC	CASSNDRWLIGGYTF
NA	TRBV9	TRBD1	TRBJ2-5	TGTGCCAGCAGCGTAGCGCCAGACAGGGGAGAGACCCAGTACTTC	CASSVAPDRGETQYF
NA	TRBV29-1	TRBD1	TRBJ1-5	TGCAGCGTTGGGGTAGGGGGCGGCAATCAGCCCCAGCATTTT	CSVGVGGGNQPQHF
few	TRBV7-9	NA	TRBJ2-5	TGTGCCAGCAGCCATAAAATCACGGGGTTTGAAGAGACCCAGTACTTC	CASSHKITGFEETQYF
few	TRBV5-3	NA	TRBJ2-7	TGTGCCAGAAGCTTTCCCCACTTCAAGGGGAAAGAGTACTTC	CARSFPHFKGKEYF
NA	TRBV5-5	TRBD1	TRBJ2-1	TGTGCCAGCAGCACCCCGGGACAGAGGCAAGTCGATGAGCAGTTCTTC	CASSTPGQRQVDEQFF
NA	TRBV2	NA	TRBJ2-3	TGTGCCAGCAGTGAAGAGCAAATTAGCACAGATACGCAGTATTTT	CASSEEQISTDTQYF
NA	TRBV6-5	NA	TRBJ1-2	TGTGCCAGCAGTTACGGCAGGGCTGGCTATGGCTACACCTTC	CASSYGRAGYGYTF
NA	TRBV7-2	TRBD2	TRBJ2-6	TGTGCCAGCAGCTTAGCCCTGACTAGCGGGGGACTCTCTGGGGCCAACGTCCTGACTTTC	CASSLALTSGGLSGANVLTF
few	TRBV2	NA	TRBJ1-6	TGTGCCAGCTCCTCGGGGGCAGGAAGATCACCCCTCCACTTT	CASSSGAGRSPLHF
NA	TRBV5-4	TRBD1	TRBJ2-7	TGTGCCAGCAGCTTGGGGACAGGGGACCTCTACGAGCAGTACTTC	CASSLGTGDLYEQYF
NA	TRBV6-1	NA	TRBJ2-7	TGTGCCAGCAGTGCGGGGGGCGCATCCCACGAGCAGTACTTC	CASSAGGASHEQYF
NA	TRBV11-3	NA	TRBJ2-1	TGTGCCAGCAGCTTAGTCAGGGGCAATGAGCAGTTCTTC	CASSLVRGNEQFF
NA	TRBV6-5	NA	TRBJ2-7	TGTGCCAGCAGTGGAGGGGTCAGTTCTACCTACGAGCAGTACTTC	CASSGGVSSTYEQYF
NA	TRBV11-2	TRBD1	TRBJ2-7	TGTGCCAGCAGGTCCCCCGGGACAGGATTTCCCGAGCAGTACTTC	CASRSPGTGFPEQYF
NA	TRBV11-2	TRBD2	TRBJ2-3	TGTGCCAGCAGCTTAGGGGCCACTAGCGGCTACACAGATACGCAGTATTTT	CASSLGATSGYTDTQYF
NA	TRBV18	NA	TRBJ2-3	TGTGCCAGCTCACCTCCGCTTACAGATACGCAGTATTTT	CASSPPLTDTQYF
NA	TRBV7-8	NA	TRBJ1-2	TGTGCCAGCAGCGCGTACCCCTCCTATGGCTACACCTTC	CASSAYPSYGYTF
NA	TRBV7-2	TRBD2	TRBJ2-7	TGTGCCAGCAGCACGTCACTAGCGGGGGTATCCTACGAGCAGTACTTC	CASSTSLAGVSYEQYF
NA	TRBV2	NA	TRBJ2-1	TGTGCCAGCACAATTCGCGACAATGAGCAGTTCTTC	CASTIRDNEQFF
NA	TRBV11-3	NA	TRBJ2-7	TGTGCCAGCAGCAGCCGACAGTCCTACGAGCAGTACTTC	CASSSRQSYEQYF
NA	TRBV7-8	NA	TRBJ2-5	TGTGCCAGCAGCTTACGGATGCCCTCGGAGACCCAGTACTTC	CASSLRMPSETQYF
NA	TRBV5-4	TRBD1	TRBJ1-4	TGTGCCAGCAGCCTCGACAGGGGGGGGGAAAAACTGTTTTTT	CASSLDRGGEKLFF
NA	TRBV25-1	TRBD1	TRBJ1-2	TGTGCCAGCAGTAGGGACAGGGACTATGGCTACACCTTC	CASSRDRDYGYTF
NA	TRBV30	TRBD1	TRBJ1-5	TGTGCCTGGAGTGACAGGGGGAATCAGCCCCAGCATTTT	CAWSDRGNQPQHF
NA	TRBV6-5	TRBD1	TRBJ1-5	TGTGCCAGCAGTTACTCGAGCAGGGGGGCCACTCAGCCCCAGCATTTT	CASSYSSRGATQPQHF
NA	TRBV4-1	NA	TRBJ2-5	TGCGCCAGCAGCCAAGATACTAAGCGGGCACGGCGGGTGACCCAGTACTTC	CASSQDTKRARRVTQYF
NA	TRBV5-4	NA	TRBJ1-3	TGTGCCAGCAGCCAGCCATCTGGAAACACCATATATTTT	CASSQPSGNTIYF
NA	TRBV11-1	TRBD1	TRBJ2-2	TGTGCCAGCAGCCGAGGGGGCGCGGGTACCGGGGAGCTGTTTTTT	CASSRGGAGTGELFF